Reported below is one T cell receptor (beta chain). The sample is drawn from a study of blood T cell repertoires in COVID-19. Study in general: There were acute and convalescent COVID-19 samples, and they came from the United States, Italy and Spain. Sources were T cells, B-cell-depleted T cells, or PBMCs; the material itself was cDNA or gDNA.

In germline, CDR1 is MDHEN, CDR2 SYDVKM. This CDR3 is 15 amino acids long. Trimming took 5 bases from V and 5 from J; bases not matched to a gene: 4. Under the authors' procedure: Nucleated cell number was recorded as an estimate derived from reference gene primer amplification. Data came from immunoSEQ multiplex PCR; TCRdb stores just in-frame clones and leaves some out. For V, J and clone size, that table is used; D and trimming come from the DNA. The profile shows approximately 65,000 clones, under 80% of them singletons. The sample taken for sequencing was peripheral blood. The chain combines TRBV28 with TRBJ2-5; the match to TRBD2 covers 14 bases. This receptor was taken from a man in his fifties or sixties with acute or convalescent COVID-19. This CDR3 is CASSTGLAGAETQYF. CDR3 coding DNA: TGTGCCAGCAGTACGGGACTAGCGGGAGCTGAGACCCAGTACTTC.